This is a list of T cell receptor beta chains from one sample in a study of blood T cell repertoires in COVID-19. Sequencing used immunoSEQ multiplex PCR; TCRdb keeps in-frame clones, though not all of them. The sample includes 350,000 to 450,000 clones, around 87% of them seen just once. Sequenced: peripheral blood. The receptors derive from a woman aged 60-75 years with COVID-19, enrolled during active disease. Each CDR3 is given with its conserved first and last residue. A D gene is named only where the DNA matches it firmly. Only part of the rows carry a size: once, few, many, or a class if the clone is expanded.

>NA|TRBV10-3|TRBD1|TRBJ1-5
TGTGCCATCAGTGCAGGGGGGCTCAATCAGCCCCAGCATTTT
CAISAGGLNQPQHF
>NA|TRBV7-2|NA|TRBJ2-3
TGTGCCAGCAGCTTAGCACAGGGACGCTCGGATACGCAGTATTTT
CASSLAQGRSDTQYF
>NA|TRBV5-1|TRBD1|TRBJ1-1
TGCGCCAGCAGCTCAACCGGGACAGGGAACACTGAAGCTTTCTTT
CASSSTGTGNTEAFF
>NA|TRBV3-1/TRBV3-2|NA|TRBJ2-7
TGTGCCAGCGGGGACTTGAGCTCCTACGAGCAGTACTTC
CASGDLSSYEQYF
>NA|TRBV5-1|NA|TRBJ1-6
TGCGCCAGCAGCTCATCGGGACTCAATTCACCCCTCCACTTT
CASSSSGLNSPLHF
>NA|TRBV19|TRBD1|TRBJ2-2
TGTGCCAGTAGACCCGACAGGGTGAACACCGGGGAGCTGTTTTTT
CASRPDRVNTGELFF
>NA|TRBV5-1|NA|TRBJ2-5
TGCGCCAGCAGCTTGGTGTCAGACCAAGAGACCCAGTACTTC
CASSLVSDQETQYF
>NA|TRBV7-2|NA|TRBJ1-3
TGTGCCAGCAGCTCGCAAGCATCTGGAAACACCATATATTTT
CASSSQASGNTIYF
>NA|TRBV28|TRBD1|TRBJ1-2
TGTGCCAGCAGCAACAGGGGTATAAGCTATGGCTACACCTTC
CASSNRGISYGYTF
>NA|TRBV5-1|NA|TRBJ1-1
TGCGCCAGCAGCCAAGAGGGGAACACTGAAGCTTTCTTT
CASSQEGNTEAFF
>NA|TRBV2|NA|TRBJ2-2
TGTGCCAGCAGTGAAATAGGTGTGGGAGCCGGGGAGCTGTTTTTT
CASSEIGVGAGELFF
>NA|TRBV9|TRBD2|TRBJ2-2
TGTGCCAGCAGCGCAAGCGGGGGGAACACCGGGGAGCTGTTTTTT
CASSASGGNTGELFF
>NA|TRBV4-1|TRBD1|TRBJ2-7
TGCGCCAGCAGCCAAGATAGGAGGACAGGCTTCACCTACGAGCAGTACTTC
CASSQDRRTGFTYEQYF
>few|TRBV7-9|NA|TRBJ1-5
TGTGCCAGCAGCTTTTCGGGAGGGGGAGGACAGCCCCAGCATTTT
CASSFSGGGGQPQHF
>NA|TRBV27|NA|TRBJ2-3
TGTGCCAGCAGTTTAGGCGGGATCACAGATACGCAGTATTTT
CASSLGGITDTQYF
>NA|TRBV3-1/TRBV3-2|TRBD1|TRBJ1-1
TGTGCCAGCAGCCAAGTGGGGACAGCCTTCTTT
CASSQVGTAFF
>NA|TRBV6-5|TRBD2|TRBJ2-5
TGTGCCAGCAGTTTAGGACTAGCGGGGGTTAAAGAGACCCAGTACTTC
CASSLGLAGVKETQYF
>NA|TRBV6-2/TRBV6-3|NA|TRBJ1-4
TGTGCCAGCAGTACCCAGGGTTGGTATGAAAAACTGTTTTTT
CASSTQGWYEKLFF
>NA|TRBV2|NA|TRBJ1-1
TGTGCCAGCAGTCGTTCATCGGGGGGCACTGAAGCTTTCTTT
CASSRSSGGTEAFF
>once|TRBV5-1|TRBD1|TRBJ1-1
TGCGCCAGCAGCCAGCAGGGGGTCGGGACGAACACTGAAGCTTTCTTT
CASSQQGVGTNTEAFF
>NA|TRBV5-1|TRBD1|TRBJ1-6
TGCGCCAGCAGTTTAGAGGGACAGGGAAATTCACCCCTCCACTTT
CASSLEGQGNSPLHF
>NA|TRBV4-1|NA|TRBJ2-7
TGCGCCAGCAGCCTTGGACCGAGGGGGGGCGGATACGAGCAGTACTTC
CASSLGPRGGGYEQYF
>NA|TRBV7-9|NA|TRBJ2-5
TGTGCCAGCAGCCCGGAGACTTTGTGGGAGACCCAGTACTTC
CASSPETLWETQYF
>NA|TRBV7-3|TRBD2|TRBJ2-5
TGTGCCAGCAGCTTGGGACTAGCGGGAGGAGGACAAGAGACCCAGTACTTC
CASSLGLAGGGQETQYF
>once|TRBV19|NA|TRBJ2-2
TGTGCCAGTAGTAACTCGAGGGTCTCCACCGGGGAGCTGTTTTTT
CASSNSRVSTGELFF
>once|TRBV18|NA|TRBJ1-3
TGTGCCAGCTCACCACCGAGACAGACGAGCTCTGGAAACACCATATATTTT
CASSPPRQTSSGNTIYF
>NA|TRBV20-1|NA|TRBJ2-7
TGCAGTGCTAGTCCACAGGGCCCCTACGAGCAGTACTTC
CSASPQGPYEQYF
>NA|TRBV29-1|NA|TRBJ1-1
TGCAGCGTTGAAGACACTATATGGACTGAAGCTTTCTTT
CSVEDTIWTEAFF
>NA|TRBV6-2/TRBV6-3|NA|TRBJ2-7
TGTGCCAGCAGTTACTCGTTAGCAGTTTGGAGCTCCTACGAGCAGTACTTC
CASSYSLAVWSSYEQYF
>NA|TRBV28|TRBD1|TRBJ1-5
TGTGCCAGCAACCGGGACAGGGATCAGCCCCAGCATTTT
CASNRDRDQPQHF
>NA|TRBV15|NA|TRBJ2-5
TGTGCCACCAGCAGAGGGCGGGGTGGAGAGACCCAGTACTTC
CATSRGRGGETQYF
>NA|TRBV28|NA|TRBJ2-3
TGTGCCAGCAGCCCTATCGGGGGTACGCAGTATTTT
CASSPIGGTQYF
>NA|TRBV10-2|NA|TRBJ2-1
TGCGCCAGCAGTGAGTCTAGCGGACACAATGAGCAGTTCTTC
CASSESSGHNEQFF
>once|TRBV19|TRBD1|TRBJ1-3
TGTGCCAGTATCCCGCGGGGGACAGGGTCAACTGGAAACACCATATATTTT
CASIPRGTGSTGNTIYF
>NA|TRBV5-4|TRBD1|TRBJ2-7
TGTGCCAGCAGCTTGGGGACAGGGTTCACCTACGAGCAGTACTTC
CASSLGTGFTYEQYF
>NA|TRBV27|NA|TRBJ1-4
TGTGCCAGCAGTTCTTTGGGGGCGCCTGGGGCTGAAAAACTGTTTTTT
CASSSLGAPGAEKLFF
>NA|TRBV5-6|TRBD1|TRBJ2-3
TGTGCCAGCAGCTTGGTTGGGCAGGGGGCAGGAGATACGCAGTATTTT
CASSLVGQGAGDTQYF
>NA|TRBV18|NA|TRBJ2-5
TGTGCCAGCTCAAAAACAGGGTTACAAGAGACCCAGTACTTC
CASSKTGLQETQYF
>NA|TRBV3-1/TRBV3-2|NA|TRBJ2-7
TGTGCCAGCAGCCAACAGGGTCCCTACGAGCAGTACTTC
CASSQQGPYEQYF
>NA|TRBV5-1|TRBD1|TRBJ1-2
TGCGCCAGCAGCTCAGGGACAGGCCTAAACTATGGCTACACCTTC
CASSSGTGLNYGYTF
>NA|TRBV29-1|NA|TRBJ2-5
TGCAGCGTTGAACGGGGGTTCCGGGAGACCCAGTACTTC
CSVERGFRETQYF
>once|TRBV18|TRBD1|TRBJ1-2
TGTGCCAGCTCACTGACAGGGATTAACTATGGCTACACCTTC
CASSLTGINYGYTF
>once|TRBV6-5|TRBD2|TRBJ2-7
TGTGCCACCAAGCGGGGGGGCTTCTTTTACGAGCAGTACTTC
CATKRGGFFYEQYF
>NA|TRBV2|TRBD2|TRBJ2-1
TGTGCCAGCAGTGCCCTCGGGGCGCGGGGGGGAAACAATGAGCAGTTCTTC
CASSALGARGGNNEQFF
>NA|TRBV15|TRBD1|TRBJ2-7
TGTGCCACCAGCAGAGCCGGGACAGGCTCCTACGAGCAGTACTTC
CATSRAGTGSYEQYF
>NA|TRBV10-3|NA|TRBJ2-3
TGTGCCATCAGTGAAGGGGGGGGGCCGATAGATACGCAGTATTTT
CAISEGGGPIDTQYF
>NA|TRBV18|NA|TRBJ1-1
TGTGCCAGCTCCTTAAACAGGGACACTGAAGCTTTCTTT
CASSLNRDTEAFF
>NA|TRBV12-5|TRBD2|TRBJ2-3
TGTGCTAGTGGTGCGACTAGCGGGAACCCAATCTCTAGCACAGATACGCAGTATTTT
CASGATSGNPISSTDTQYF
>NA|TRBV9|TRBD1|TRBJ2-5
TGTGCCAGCAGCGTAGACCAGGGGGCATGGGAGACCCAGTACTTC
CASSVDQGAWETQYF
>NA|TRBV5-4|TRBD2|TRBJ2-2
TGTGCCAGCAGCTTGGGACTAGCGGGGGGGTCCGGGGAGCTGTTTTTT
CASSLGLAGGSGELFF